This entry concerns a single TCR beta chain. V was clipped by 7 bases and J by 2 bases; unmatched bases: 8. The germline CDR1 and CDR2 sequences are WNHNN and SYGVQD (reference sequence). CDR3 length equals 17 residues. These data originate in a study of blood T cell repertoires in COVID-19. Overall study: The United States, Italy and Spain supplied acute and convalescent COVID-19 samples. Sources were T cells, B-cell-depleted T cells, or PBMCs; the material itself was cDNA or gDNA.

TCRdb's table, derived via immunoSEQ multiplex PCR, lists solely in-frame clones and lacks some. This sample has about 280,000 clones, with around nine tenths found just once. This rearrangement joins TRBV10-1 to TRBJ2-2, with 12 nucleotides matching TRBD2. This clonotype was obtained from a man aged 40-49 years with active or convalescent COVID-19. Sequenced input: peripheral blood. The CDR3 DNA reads TGCGCCAGCACCGCGACTAGCGGGGGATCTAACACCGGGGAGCTGTTTTTT. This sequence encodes CASTATSGGSNTGELFF.